The 32 T cell receptor beta chains in this list originate from one sample, sequenced in a study of cytomegalovirus exposure and HLA in healthy donors. Primers for the PCR totalled 60 Vbeta and 13 Jbeta. The assay was immunoSEQ multiplex PCR, and TCRdb's table has in-frame clones only and misses some. The sample has about 170,000 clones, approximately 79% seen once; the top ten hold 6.3%. Specimen: PBMCs. All receptors derive from a man aged 40-49 years in good health and CMV-seropositive.

This chain uses TRBV19 with TRBJ1-1, with a weak D call TRBD1 (5 bases). V was shortened by 8 bases and J by 4 bases, with 17 bases between the two germline ends. Per germline, CDR1 LNHDA and CDR2 SQIVND (reference sequence). CDR3 length: 14 residues. CDR3 in amino acids: CASRPPGGATEAFF. CDR3 coding DNA: TGTGCCAGTCGCCCTCCGGGAGGGGCCACTGAAGCTTTCTTT.

V gene TRBV7-9 combines with J gene TRBJ2-2; D not certain. Trimming shortened V by 10 bases and J by 0 bases, and 9 bases separated the two germline ends. The CDR3 is 13 residues long. Germline V gives CDR1 SEHNR, CDR2 FQNEAQ (reference sequence). The CDR3 spells CAIEIANTGELFF. In DNA, the CDR3 is TGTGCCATAGAGATCGCGAACACCGGGGAGCTGTTTTTT.

Regarding this clone: Other DNA sequences in the same sample also yield this CDR3. The V call is TRBV28, the J call TRBJ2-7, with D possibly TRBD1 on 5 matching bases. There are 12 residues in the CDR3. Germline CDR1 and CDR2: MDHEN and SYDVKM. The germline V and J ends were trimmed by 2 bases and 10 bases, with 12 bases remaining between them. CDR3: CASSLRQGKQYF. The CDR3 nucleotides are TGTGCCAGCAGTTTAAGGCAGGGCAAACAGTACTTC.

The chain is built from TRBV9 and TRBJ2-2; the D is unclear. Germline CDR1 is SGDLS and CDR2 is YYNGEE. Trimming took 3 bases from V and 6 from J, leaving 9 bases between them. The CDR3 is 13 amino acids. As DNA, the CDR3 is TGTGCCAGCAGCGCAGAAGACTCCGGGGAGCTGTTTTTT. As protein: CASSAEDSGELFF. Filled out from reference TRBV9 and TRBJ2-2, the complete variable domain reads DSGVTQTPKHLITATGQRVTLRCSPRSGDLSVYWYQQSLDQGLQFLIQYYNGEERAKGNILERFSAQQFPDLHSELNLSSLELGDSALYFCASSAEDSGELFFGEGSRLTVL.

The J gene is TRBJ1-2, the V gene TRBV7-9; D remains unclear. The V end was cut by 6 bases, the J end by 5 bases, with 16 bases between. Germline V gene lookup returns CDR1 SEHNR and CDR2 FQNEAQ (reference sequence). This CDR3 comprises 14 residues. The CDR3 DNA follows: TGTGCCAGCAGTGGGTCGGGAGAGCTTTATGGCTACACCTTC. Residues: CASSGSGELYGYTF. The entire variable domain, with the rest obtained from reference TRBV7-9 and TRBJ1-2, is as follows: DTGVSQNPRHKITKRGQNVTFRCDPISEHNRLYWYRQTLGQGPEFLTYFQNEAQLEKSRLLSDRFSAERPKGSFSTLEIQRTEQGDSAMYLCASSGSGELYGYTFGSGTRLTVV.

This rearrangement joins TRBV7-3 to TRBJ1-2; 8 nucleotides match TRBD1. Germline V gene lookup returns CDR1 SGHTA and CDR2 FQGTGA. V shed 5 bases, J shed 7 bases, and the junction held 12 bases outside the gene matches. The CDR3 extends over 15 amino acids. This chain's CDR3 is CASSPTGTGQFGYTF. The CDR3 DNA follows: TGTGCCAGCAGCCCAACCGGGACAGGTCAATTTGGCTACACCTTC.

The chain is built from TRBV7-8 and TRBJ2-3; 7 nucleotides line up with TRBD2. Germline V CDR1 and CDR2: SGHVS, FQNEAQ. The CDR3 runs to 17 residues. Losses at the gene ends were 5 bases for V and 0 bases for J; bases not matched to a gene: 11. The CDR3 loop reads CASSREAETPSTDTQYF. For the CDR3, the DNA is TGTGCCAGCAGCCGGGAGGCGGAAACCCCTAGCACAGATACGCAGTATTTT.

CDR3 coding DNA: TGTGCCAGCAGTTTAACAGGGGGCGCAGGGGACTATGGCTACACCTTC. Translating it yields CASSLTGGAGDYGYTF. The V call is TRBV28, the J call TRBJ1-2; 9 positions match TRBD1. The CDR3 length is 16 residues. The trim removed 2 bases at V and 3 bases at J, leaving 7 bases unmatched. CDR1 is MDHEN and CDR2 is SYDVKM in the germline V gene.

V gene TRBV9 combines with J gene TRBJ1-2; 9 positions agree with TRBD1. The CDR3 has 15 residues. The ends lost 0 bases at V and 2 bases at J; junction bases unmatched: 2. Germline CDR1 and CDR2: SGDLS and YYNGEE. The CDR3 is CASSVVGQGNYGYTF. DNA of the CDR3: TGTGCCAGCAGCGTAGTGGGACAGGGAAACTATGGCTACACCTTC.

The V gene is TRBV10-3, the J gene TRBJ1-2; 10 nucleotides agree with TRBD1. The V gene end was trimmed by 0 bases and the J gene end by 14 bases; junction bases not matched to a gene: 9. Germline loops: CDR1 ENHRY, CDR2 SYGVKD. This CDR3 has 14 amino acids. CDR3 in DNA: TGTGCCATCAGTGAGTCGAACCGGGACAGGGGATCTACCTTC. Translating it yields CAISESNRDRGSTF.

This clone was detected only once. The chain combines TRBV6-1 with TRBJ2-1; tentatively, D is TRBD1 (5 bases). This CDR3 has 16 amino acids. Germline CDR1 MNHNS, CDR2 SASEGT. Trimming pared 2 bases from V and 0 bases from J, leaving 11 bases between. The CDR3 bases are TGTGCCAGCAGTGAACATAGGGGTAGCTCCTACAATGAGCAGTTCTTC. It specifies CASSEHRGSSYNEQFF.

This rearrangement joins TRBV6-1 to TRBJ2-6; possible D gene TRBD1, 5 bases. V lost 8 bases, J lost 2 bases, and 13 bases lay in between. This CDR3 is built from 15 residues. Germline assignment: CDR1 MNHNS and CDR2 SASEGT. This CDR3 is CASVSGQPGANVLTF. CDR3 bases: TGTGCCAGCGTGAGTGGACAACCTGGGGCCAACGTCCTGACTTTC.

This chain uses TRBV11-3 with TRBJ2-7; 7 positions agree with TRBD2. This CDR3 contains 12 residues. CDR1 is SGHNT and CDR2 is YENEEA in the germline V gene. CDR3 sequence: CATRGGSREQYF. The CDR3 DNA follows: TGTGCAACCCGGGGCGGGAGCCGGGAGCAGTACTTC.

The chain recombines TRBV10-2 with TRBJ2-5, with D perhaps matching TRBD2 (5 bases). The CDR3 contains 16 residues. V lost 5 bases, J lost 5 bases, and 21 bases lay in between. Germline lookup yields CDR1 WSHSY and CDR2 SAAADI. CDR3 in amino acids: CASSTPPGVLRETQYF. Here the CDR3 DNA reads TGCGCCAGCAGTACCCCCCCCGGGGTATTGAGGGAGACCCAGTACTTC.

The V and J genes are TRBV30 and TRBJ2-7, with 7 bases lining up with TRBD1. The CDR3 runs to 16 residues. The ends lost 2 bases at V and 4 bases at J; junction bases unmatched: 14. Germline-derived CDR1 and CDR2 are GTSNPN and SVGIG (reference sequence). CDR3 amino acids: CAWSRGQLLRLYEQYF. The CDR3 DNA reads as TGTGCCTGGAGTCGGGGACAGCTTTTGAGGCTTTACGAGCAGTACTTC.

The chain employs TRBV27 and TRBJ2-1; TRBD1 aligns across 9 bases. From germline, CDR1 is MNHEY and CDR2 SMNVEV (reference sequence). Germline trimming cut 7 bases from V and 7 bases from J; bases unmatched to any gene: 2. The CDR3 sequence is 12 residues long. As DNA, the CDR3 is TGTGCCAGCAAGACAGGGGGGAATGAGCAGTTCTTC. Translation gives CASKTGGNEQFF.

V gene TRBV7-6 combines with J gene TRBJ2-1, with TRBD2 matching over 8 bases. With V trimmed by 1 base and J by 6 bases, 14 bases remained unmatched. CDR3 size: 18 residues. The germline CDR1 and CDR2 sequences are SGHVS and FNYEAQ. For the CDR3, the DNA is TGTGCCAGCAGCTTAGAAGGTGGTGGCGGGAGGAGAGGCAATGAGCAGTTCTTC. This sequence encodes CASSLEGGGGRRGNEQFF.

V usage is TRBV7-9 and J usage is TRBJ2-3; 13 bases are shared with TRBD2. The CDR3 is 16 residues long. From germline, CDR1 is SEHNR and CDR2 FQNEAQ (reference sequence). V was pared by 5 bases and J by 2 bases, with 4 bases of the junction left unmatched. CDR3: CASSLLAGGPTDTQYF. The CDR3 nucleotides read TGTGCCAGCAGCCTACTAGCGGGAGGGCCCACAGATACGCAGTATTTT.

This chain joins TRBV6-6 and TRBJ2-6; 10 bases align to TRBD1. This CDR3 contains 16 residues. Unmatched junction bases numbered 4, after V lost 6 bases and J lost 2 bases. Germline CDR1 reads MNHNY; CDR2 reads SVGAGI (reference sequence). Written as DNA, the CDR3 is TGTGCCAGCAGAGAGACAGGGGGCGCTGGGGCCAACGTCCTGACTTTC. Encoded protein: CASRETGGAGANVLTF.

The rearrangement links TRBV15 to TRBJ2-1, with TRBD2 matching 14 bases. Germline values: CDR1 LNHNV, CDR2 YYDKDF (reference sequence). V lost 6 bases and J lost 9; bases outside the gene matches: 7. The CDR3 runs 15 residues. The CDR3 region is CATSKSGLAGVEQFF. For the CDR3, the DNA is TGTGCCACCAGTAAGTCGGGACTAGCGGGAGTTGAGCAGTTCTTC. Supplemented by reference TRBV15 and TRBJ2-1, the full variable domain reads DAMVIQNPRYQVTQFGKPVTLSCSQTLNHNVMYWYQQKSSQAPKLLFHYYDKDFNNEADTPDNFQSRRPNTSFCFLDIRSPGLGDTAMYLCATSKSGLAGVEQFFGPGTRLTVL.

The chain employs TRBV10-2 and TRBJ1-1; possible D gene TRBD1, 6 bases. This CDR3 has 12 residues. Germline loops: CDR1 WSHSY, CDR2 SAAADI. With 4 bases removed from V and 8 bases from J, the gap between germline ends came to 11 bases. The CDR3 protein is CASSGGGQEAFF. For the CDR3, the DNA is TGCGCCAGCAGTGGAGGCGGACAGGAAGCTTTCTTT.

The sample holds one count of this clone. The chain combines TRBV20-1 with TRBJ2-1; D gene unclear. This CDR3 comprises 11 residues. The V end was cut by 4 bases, the J end by 9 bases, with 10 bases between. Germline V gene sequence: CDR1 DFQATT, CDR2 SNEGSKA (reference sequence). The CDR3 nucleotides are TGCAGTGCTACCCACCGGAGTGAGCAGTTCTTC. Protein: CSATHRSEQFF.

The V call is TRBV5-1, the J call TRBJ2-7; maybe TRBD1 (6 bases). V lost 4 bases to trimming and J lost 6 bases, with 11 bases between them. This CDR3 region has 12 residues. Germline values: CDR1 SGHRS, CDR2 YFSETQ. Here the CDR3 reads CASSADRVEQYF. The CDR3 DNA sequence: TGCGCCAGCAGCGCGGACAGAGTCGAGCAGTACTTC.

This chain joins TRBV18 and TRBJ1-3; D is possibly TRBD1 (6 bases). V lost 6 bases to trimming and J lost 4 bases, with 22 bases between them. Germline V lookup: CDR1 KGHSH, CDR2 LQKENI. CDR3 size: 17 residues. CDR3 DNA sequence: TGTGCCAGCTCCCAGTTTGGGGGGGCCTTAACCGGAAACACCATATATTTT. Protein sequence: CASSQFGGALTGNTIYF.

This chain joins TRBV28 and TRBJ2-5; 11 bases line up with TRBD2. In germline, CDR1 is MDHEN, CDR2 SYDVKM. V dropped 5 bases and J dropped 5; count of bases not matched to a gene: 13. The CDR3 spans 17 residues. The CDR3: CASSGGEASGRLETQYF. Written as DNA, the CDR3 is TGTGCCAGCAGTGGGGGGGAGGCTAGCGGGAGGTTGGAGACCCAGTACTTC.

There are a few counts of this clone. The V and J genes are TRBV6-5 and TRBJ2-1, with D possibly being TRBD2 (5 bases). This CDR3 spans 15 amino acids. Germline CDR1 is MNHEY and CDR2 is SVGAGI. Deletions cut 7 bases from V and 4 bases from J, with 17 bases between. CDR3 nucleotide sequence: TGTGCCAGCACTTTGCTAGGATCGGGGTACAATGAGCAGTTCTTC. Amino acids: CASTLLGSGYNEQFF.

This chain uses TRBV5-6 with TRBJ2-5, with 10 bases identical to TRBD2. The J call is uncertain, as TRBJ2-7 better fits the DNA end. Germline loops: CDR1 SGHDT, CDR2 YYEEEE. The CDR3 contains 15 residues. The CDR3 nucleotides read TGTGCCAGCAGCTTGGGGCCTAGCGGGAGTAACGAGCAGTACTTC. It is translated as CASSLGPSGSNEQYF.

This clone is a singleton in its sample. This chain uses TRBV5-8 with TRBJ2-5, with TRBD2 identical over 14 bases. The V and J ends lost 4 bases and 5 bases, in that order; junction bases with no gene match: 10. This CDR3 spans 17 amino acids. CDR1 is SGHTS and CDR2 is YDEGEE in the germline V gene. The CDR3 here is CASSKGTSGSGDETQYF. Written as DNA, the CDR3 is TGTGCCAGCAGCAAGGGGACTAGCGGGAGTGGGGACGAGACCCAGTACTTC.

V and J are TRBV11-3 and TRBJ1-1; D not certain. The V end lost 2 bases, the J end lost 1 base, and 23 bases lay between the germline ends. CDR1 is SGHNT, CDR2 YENEEA, per germline. The length of the CDR3 is 19 residues. CDR3 sequence: CASSLYDILRGPRNTEAFF. The CDR3 bases are TGTGCCAGCAGCTTATACGACATTCTTCGAGGGCCGAGGAACACTGAAGCTTTCTTT.

This chain joins TRBV5-1 and TRBJ2-7, with a weak D call TRBD1 (6 bases). Germline V gene data show CDR1 as SGHRS and CDR2 as YFSETQ. Between the trimmed V and J ends, which lost 0 bases and 7 bases, there was a span of 17 bases. The CDR3 loop spans 15 amino acids. CDR3 sequence reads: CASSLGQGHGVEQYF. The CDR3 DNA reads TGCGCCAGCAGCTTGGGGCAGGGACATGGGGTGGAGCAGTACTTC.

This clone was recorded only once. The junction departs from the called germline gene at one end, perhaps through a read error. The chain recombines TRBV10-3 with TRBJ1-5; no definite D call. The germline V gene encodes CDR1 ENHRY and CDR2 SYGVKD. CDR3 length: 14 amino acids. The CDR3 protein is CAISEQHGPQAQHF. The CDR3 DNA follows: TGTGCCATCAGTGAGCAACACGGCCCTCAGGCCCAGCATTTT.

The V gene is TRBV19, the J gene TRBJ1-5, with 10 bases that match TRBD1. V dropped 9 bases and J dropped 6; count of bases not matched to a gene: 8. From germline, CDR1 is LNHDA and CDR2 SQIVND (reference sequence). The CDR3 is made up of 14 amino acids. The chain's CDR3 is CASWDRGAIQPQHF. CDR3 in DNA: TGTGCCAGCTGGGACAGGGGTGCAATTCAGCCCCAGCATTTT.